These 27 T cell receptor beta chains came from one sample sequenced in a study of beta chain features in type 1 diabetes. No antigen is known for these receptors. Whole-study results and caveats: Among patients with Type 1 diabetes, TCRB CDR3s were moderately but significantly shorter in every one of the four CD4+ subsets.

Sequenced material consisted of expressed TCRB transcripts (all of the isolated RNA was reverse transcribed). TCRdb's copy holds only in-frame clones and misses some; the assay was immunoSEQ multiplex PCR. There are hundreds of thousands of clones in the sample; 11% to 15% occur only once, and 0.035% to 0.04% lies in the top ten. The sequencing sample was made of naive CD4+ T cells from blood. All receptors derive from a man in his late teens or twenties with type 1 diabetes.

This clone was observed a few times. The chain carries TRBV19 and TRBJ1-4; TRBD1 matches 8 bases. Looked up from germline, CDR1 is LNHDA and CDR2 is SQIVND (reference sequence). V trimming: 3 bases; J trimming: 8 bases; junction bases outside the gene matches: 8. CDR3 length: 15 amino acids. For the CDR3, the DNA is TGTGCCAGTAGTATGTCTGGACAGGGCAGAGAAAAACTGTTTTTT. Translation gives CASSMSGQGREKLFF.

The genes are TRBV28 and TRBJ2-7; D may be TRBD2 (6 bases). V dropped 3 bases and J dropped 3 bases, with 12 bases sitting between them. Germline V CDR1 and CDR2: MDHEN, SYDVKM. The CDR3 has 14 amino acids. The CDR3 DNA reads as TGTGCCAGCAGTTTGGGGGGATCAGTCTACGAGCAGTACTTC. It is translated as CASSLGGSVYEQYF.

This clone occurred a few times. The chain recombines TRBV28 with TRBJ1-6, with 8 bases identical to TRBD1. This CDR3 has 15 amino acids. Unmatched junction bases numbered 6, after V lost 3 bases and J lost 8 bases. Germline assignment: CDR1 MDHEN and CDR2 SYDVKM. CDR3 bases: TGTGCCAGCAGTTTCAGGGGGCGCGGGGATTCACCCCTCCACTTT. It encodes CASSFRGRGDSPLHF.

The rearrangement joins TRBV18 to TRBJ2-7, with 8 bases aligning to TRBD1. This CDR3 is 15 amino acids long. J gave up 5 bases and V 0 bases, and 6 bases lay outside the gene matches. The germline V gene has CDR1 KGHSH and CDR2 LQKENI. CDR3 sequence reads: CASSPPGQVGHEQYF. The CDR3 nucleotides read TGTGCCAGCTCACCACCGGGACAGGTAGGCCACGAGCAGTACTTC. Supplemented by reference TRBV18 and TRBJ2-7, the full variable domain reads NAGVMQNPRHLVRRRGQEARLRCSPMKGHSHVYWYRQLPEEGLKFMVYLQKENIIDESGMPKERFSAEFPKEGPSILRIQQVVRGDSAAYFCASSPPGQVGHEQYFGPGTRLTVT.

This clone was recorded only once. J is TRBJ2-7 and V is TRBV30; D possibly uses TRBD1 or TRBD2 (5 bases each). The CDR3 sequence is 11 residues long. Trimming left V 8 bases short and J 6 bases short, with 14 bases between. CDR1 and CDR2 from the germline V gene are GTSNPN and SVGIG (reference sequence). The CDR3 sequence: CARKRDGEQYF. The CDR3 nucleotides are TGTGCCCGGAAGAGGGACGGCGAGCAGTACTTC.

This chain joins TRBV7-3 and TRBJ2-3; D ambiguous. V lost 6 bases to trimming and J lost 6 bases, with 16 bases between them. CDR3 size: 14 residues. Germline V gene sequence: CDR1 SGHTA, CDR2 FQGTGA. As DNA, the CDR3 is TGTGCCAGCAGTCGCGGATTTCCGGACGATACGCAGTATTTT. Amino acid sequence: CASSRGFPDDTQYF.

In DNA form, the CDR3 reads TGTGCCAGCTCACCTCAGGGGGCGAGGACCGGGGAGCTGTTTTTT. This encodes CASSPQGARTGELFF. This chain uses TRBV18 with TRBJ2-2; 8 positions agree with TRBD1. The V gene's germline CDR1 is KGHSH and CDR2 LQKENI. V shed 3 bases, J shed 5 bases, and the junction held 5 bases outside the gene matches. The CDR3 is 15 amino acids.

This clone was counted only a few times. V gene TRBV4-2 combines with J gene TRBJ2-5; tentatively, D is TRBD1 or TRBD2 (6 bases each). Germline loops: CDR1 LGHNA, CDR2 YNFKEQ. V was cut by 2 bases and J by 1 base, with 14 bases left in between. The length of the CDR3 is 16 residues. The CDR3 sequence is CASSQLEGGRQETQYF. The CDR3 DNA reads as TGTGCCAGCAGCCAACTAGAGGGGGGTCGCCAAGAGACCCAGTACTTC.

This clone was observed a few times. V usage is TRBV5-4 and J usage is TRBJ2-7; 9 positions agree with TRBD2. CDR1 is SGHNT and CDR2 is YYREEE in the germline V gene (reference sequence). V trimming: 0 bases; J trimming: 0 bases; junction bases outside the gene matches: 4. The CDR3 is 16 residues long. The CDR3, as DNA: TGTGCCAGCAGCTTGGGACCTAGCGGGGCCTCCTACGAGCAGTACTTC. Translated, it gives CASSLGPSGASYEQYF. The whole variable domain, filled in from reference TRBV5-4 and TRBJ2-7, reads ETGVTQSPTHLIKTRGQQVTLRCSSQSGHNTVSWYQQALGQGPQFIFQYYREEENGRGNFPPRFSGLQFPNYSSELNVNALELDDSALYLCASSLGPSGASYEQYFGPGTRLTVT.

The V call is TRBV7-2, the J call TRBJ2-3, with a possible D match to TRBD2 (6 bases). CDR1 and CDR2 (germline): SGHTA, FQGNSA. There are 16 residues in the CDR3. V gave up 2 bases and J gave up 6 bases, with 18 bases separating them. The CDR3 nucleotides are TGTGCCAGCAGCTTATTAGCGGTCGGGACCTTGGATACGCAGTATTTT. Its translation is CASSLLAVGTLDTQYF.

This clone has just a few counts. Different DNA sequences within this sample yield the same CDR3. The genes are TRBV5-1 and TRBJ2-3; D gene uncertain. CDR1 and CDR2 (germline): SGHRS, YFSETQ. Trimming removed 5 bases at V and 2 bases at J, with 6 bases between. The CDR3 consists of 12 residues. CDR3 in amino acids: CASSLNTDTQYF. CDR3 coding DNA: TGCGCCAGCAGTTTGAACACAGATACGCAGTATTTT.

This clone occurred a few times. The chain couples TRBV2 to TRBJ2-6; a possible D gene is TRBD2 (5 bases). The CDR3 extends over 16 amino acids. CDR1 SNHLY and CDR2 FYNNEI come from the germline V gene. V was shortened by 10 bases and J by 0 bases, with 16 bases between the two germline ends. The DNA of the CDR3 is TGTGCCATACCGAGGGCCGAACGCTCTGGGGCCAACGTCCTGACTTTC. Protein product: CAIPRAERSGANVLTF.

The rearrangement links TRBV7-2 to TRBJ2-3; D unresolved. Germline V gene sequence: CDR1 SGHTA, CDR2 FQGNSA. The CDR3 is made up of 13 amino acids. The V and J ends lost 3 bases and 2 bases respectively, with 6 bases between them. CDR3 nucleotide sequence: TGTGCCAGCAGCTTCGACTTCACAGATACGCAGTATTTT. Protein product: CASSFDFTDTQYF.

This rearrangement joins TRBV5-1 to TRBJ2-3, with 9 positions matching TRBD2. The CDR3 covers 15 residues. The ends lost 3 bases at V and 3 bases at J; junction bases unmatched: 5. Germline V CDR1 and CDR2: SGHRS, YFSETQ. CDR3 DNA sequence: TGCGCCAGCAGCTGGGGTAGCGGGAGTACAGATACGCAGTATTTT. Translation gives CASSWGSGSTDTQYF. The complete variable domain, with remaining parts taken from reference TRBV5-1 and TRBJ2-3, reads KAGVTQTPRYLIKTRGQQVTLSCSPISGHRSVSWYQQTPGQGLQFLFEYFSETQRNKGNFPGRFSGRQFSNSRSEMNVSTLELGDSALYLCASSWGSGSTDTQYFGPGTRLTVL.

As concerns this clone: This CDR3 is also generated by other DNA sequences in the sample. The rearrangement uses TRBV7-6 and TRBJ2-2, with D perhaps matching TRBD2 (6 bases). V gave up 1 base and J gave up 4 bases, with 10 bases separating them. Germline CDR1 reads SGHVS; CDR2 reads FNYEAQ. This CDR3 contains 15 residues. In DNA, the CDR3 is TGTGCCAGCAGCTTAGGGCAGGGAGGCACCGGGGAGCTGTTTTTT. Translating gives CASSLGQGGTGELFF.

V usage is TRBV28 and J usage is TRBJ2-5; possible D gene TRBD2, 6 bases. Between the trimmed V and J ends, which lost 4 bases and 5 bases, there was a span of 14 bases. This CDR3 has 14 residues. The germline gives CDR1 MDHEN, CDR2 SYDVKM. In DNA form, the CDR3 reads TGTGCCAGCAGTTCGTGGCCAGGGAGGGAGACCCAGTACTTC. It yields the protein CASSSWPGRETQYF.

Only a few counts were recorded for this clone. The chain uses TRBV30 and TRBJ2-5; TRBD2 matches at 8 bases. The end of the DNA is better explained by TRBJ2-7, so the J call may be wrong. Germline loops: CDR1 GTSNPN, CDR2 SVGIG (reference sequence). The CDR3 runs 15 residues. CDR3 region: CAWSSGLAGGDEQYF. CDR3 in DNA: TGTGCCTGGAGTTCAGGCCTAGCGGGCGGGGACGAGCAGTACTTC.

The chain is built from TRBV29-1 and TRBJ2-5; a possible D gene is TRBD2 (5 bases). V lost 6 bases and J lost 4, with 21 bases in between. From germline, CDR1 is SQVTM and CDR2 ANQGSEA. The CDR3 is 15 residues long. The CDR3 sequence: CSVTTNPTSGETQYF. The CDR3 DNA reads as TGCAGCGTCACTACTAACCCTACGAGCGGAGAGACCCAGTACTTC.

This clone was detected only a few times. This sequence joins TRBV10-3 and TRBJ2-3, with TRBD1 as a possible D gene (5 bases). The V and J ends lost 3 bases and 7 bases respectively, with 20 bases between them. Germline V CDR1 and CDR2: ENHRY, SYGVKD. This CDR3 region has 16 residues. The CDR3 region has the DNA TGTGCCATCAGTGACTCCAGTAAGTTCGGACAACATACGCAGTATTTT. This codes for CAISDSSKFGQHTQYF.

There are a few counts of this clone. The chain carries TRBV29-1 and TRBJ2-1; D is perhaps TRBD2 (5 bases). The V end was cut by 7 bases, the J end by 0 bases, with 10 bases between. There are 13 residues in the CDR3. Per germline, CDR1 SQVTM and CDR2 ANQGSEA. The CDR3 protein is CSGTRSSYNEQFF. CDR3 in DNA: TGCAGCGGAACTAGGAGCTCCTACAATGAGCAGTTCTTC.

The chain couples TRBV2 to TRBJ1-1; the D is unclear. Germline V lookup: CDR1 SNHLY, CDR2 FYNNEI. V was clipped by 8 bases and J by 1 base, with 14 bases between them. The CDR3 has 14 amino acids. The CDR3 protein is CASSTNLGNTEAFF. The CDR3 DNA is TGTGCCAGCTCTACGAACCTGGGGAACACTGAAGCTTTCTTT.

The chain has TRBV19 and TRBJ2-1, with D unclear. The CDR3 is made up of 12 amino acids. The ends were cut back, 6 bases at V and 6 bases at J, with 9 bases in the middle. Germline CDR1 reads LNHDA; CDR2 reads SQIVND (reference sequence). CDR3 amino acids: CASRQYPNEQFF. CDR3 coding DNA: TGTGCCAGTAGACAATACCCCAATGAGCAGTTCTTC. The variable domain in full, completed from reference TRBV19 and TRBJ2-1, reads DGGITQSPKYLFRKEGQNVTLSCEQNLNHDAMYWYRQDPGQGLRLIYYSQIVNDFQKGDIAEGYSVSREKKESFPLTVTSAQKNPTAFYLCASRQYPNEQFFGPGTRLTVL.

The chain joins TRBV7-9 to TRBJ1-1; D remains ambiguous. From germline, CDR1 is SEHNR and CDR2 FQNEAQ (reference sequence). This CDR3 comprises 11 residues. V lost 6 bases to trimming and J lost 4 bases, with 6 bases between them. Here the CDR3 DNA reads TGTGCCAGCAGTTTTCCCACTGAAGCTTTCTTT. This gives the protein CASSFPTEAFF.

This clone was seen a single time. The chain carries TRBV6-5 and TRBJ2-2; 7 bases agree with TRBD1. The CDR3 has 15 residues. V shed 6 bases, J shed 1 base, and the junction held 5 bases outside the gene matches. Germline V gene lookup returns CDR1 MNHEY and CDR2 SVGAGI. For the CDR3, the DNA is TGTGCCAGCAGCTCCGGGACAGAGAACACCGGGGAGCTGTTTTTT. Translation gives CASSSGTENTGELFF.

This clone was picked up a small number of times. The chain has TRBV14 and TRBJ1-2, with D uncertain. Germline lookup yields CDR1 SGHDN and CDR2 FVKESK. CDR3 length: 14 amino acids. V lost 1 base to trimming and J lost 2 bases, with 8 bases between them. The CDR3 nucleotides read TGTGCCAGCAGCCAAGGGTCTGCCAACTATGGCTACACCTTC. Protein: CASSQGSANYGYTF.

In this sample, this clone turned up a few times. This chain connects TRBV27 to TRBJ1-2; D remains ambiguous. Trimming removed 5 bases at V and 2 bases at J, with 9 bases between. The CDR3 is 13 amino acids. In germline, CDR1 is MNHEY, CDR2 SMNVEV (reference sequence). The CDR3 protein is CASSERQNYGYTF. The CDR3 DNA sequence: TGTGCCAGCAGTGAGCGGCAGAACTATGGCTACACCTTC.

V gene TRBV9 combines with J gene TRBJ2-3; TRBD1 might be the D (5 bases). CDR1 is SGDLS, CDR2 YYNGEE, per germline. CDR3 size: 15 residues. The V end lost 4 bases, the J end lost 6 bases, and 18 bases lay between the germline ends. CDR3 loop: CASSKAGWGLDTQYF. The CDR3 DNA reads TGTGCCAGCAGCAAAGCTGGGTGGGGCTTGGATACGCAGTATTTT.